These T cell receptor beta chains were read from a single sample in a study of OX40 agonist ivuxolimab in advanced cancers. The data were produced by immunoSEQ multiplex PCR, yet TCRdb's version contains in-frame clones alone and is incomplete. The table lists about 38,000 clones, roughly 80% of them singletons. The sample here was CD4+ or CD8+ T cells sorted from blood, taken in a trial of the OX40 agonist ivuxolimab. Every receptor here comes from an adult with an advanced solid tumor such as melanoma, head and neck, liver or kidney cancer. CDR3s include the opening cysteine and the closing phenylalanine or tryptophan. Each record gives: clone size, V gene, J gene, CDR3 length, D gene, CDR3 protein, CDR3 DNA. The D gene is left open where the match is weak. Rows give clone size only sometimes, using once, few, many, or a class for an expanded clone.

clone size: few
V gene: TRBV19
J gene: TRBJ2-1
CDR3 length: 13
D gene: NA
CDR3 protein: CASSPSGMNEQFF
CDR3 DNA: TGTGCCAGTAGTCCATCCGGGATGAATGAGCAGTTCTTC

clone size: few
V gene: TRBV23-1
J gene: TRBJ1-5
CDR3 length: 15
D gene: NA
CDR3 protein: CASSQCRRTVRPQHF
CDR3 DNA: TGCGCCAGCAGTCAATGCAGACGGACGGTAAGGCCCCAGCATTTT

clone size: NA
V gene: TRBV30
J gene: TRBJ1-2
CDR3 length: 11
D gene: NA
CDR3 protein: CAWYSGDGYTF
CDR3 DNA: TGTGCCTGGTATTCCGGGGATGGCTACACCTTC

clone size: NA
V gene: TRBV11-2
J gene: TRBJ2-2
CDR3 length: 14
D gene: NA
CDR3 protein: CASSSGVMTGELFF
CDR3 DNA: TGTGCCAGCAGCTCGGGGGTCATGACCGGGGAGCTGTTTTTT

clone size: NA
V gene: TRBV7-8
J gene: TRBJ2-7
CDR3 length: 17
D gene: NA
CDR3 protein: CASSLAGAGAGPYEQYF
CDR3 DNA: TGTGCCAGCAGCTTAGCAGGGGCGGGGGCTGGGCCCTACGAGCAGTACTTC

clone size: NA
V gene: TRBV4-3
J gene: TRBJ2-5
CDR3 length: 17
D gene: TRBD2
CDR3 protein: CASSQGARTSGQETQYF
CDR3 DNA: TGCGCCAGCAGCCAAGGGGCAAGGACTAGCGGCCAAGAGACCCAGTACTTC

clone size: NA
V gene: TRBV7-8
J gene: TRBJ2-1
CDR3 length: 15
D gene: NA
CDR3 protein: CASSLVQGFYNEQFF
CDR3 DNA: TGTGCCAGCAGCTTAGTACAGGGATTCTACAATGAGCAGTTCTTC

clone size: NA
V gene: TRBV4-3
J gene: TRBJ2-7
CDR3 length: 15
D gene: TRBD1
CDR3 protein: CASSPRTGGGYEQYF
CDR3 DNA: TGCGCCAGCAGCCCCAGGACAGGGGGTGGCTACGAGCAGTACTTC

clone size: NA
V gene: TRBV29-1
J gene: TRBJ1-5
CDR3 length: 13
D gene: NA
CDR3 protein: CSVAFGAQQPQHF
CDR3 DNA: TGCAGCGTGGCTTTTGGGGCCCAACAGCCCCAGCATTTT

clone size: NA
V gene: TRBV5-5
J gene: TRBJ2-7
CDR3 length: 15
D gene: NA
CDR3 protein: CASSRNTGSTYEQYF
CDR3 DNA: TGTGCCAGCAGCCGGAATACAGGGTCAACCTACGAGCAGTACTTC

clone size: once
V gene: TRBV4-1
J gene: TRBJ2-3
CDR3 length: 18
D gene: NA
CDR3 protein: CASSQVLGGAHRTDTQYF
CDR3 DNA: TGCGCCAGCAGCCAAGTCTTGGGGGGGGCCCATAGGACAGATACGCAGTATTTT

clone size: NA
V gene: TRBV25-1
J gene: TRBJ1-2
CDR3 length: 14
D gene: TRBD1
CDR3 protein: CASSESGQGYGYTF
CDR3 DNA: TGTGCCAGCAGTGAATCGGGACAGGGCTATGGCTACACCTTC

clone size: NA
V gene: TRBV7-2
J gene: TRBJ2-7
CDR3 length: 12
D gene: NA
CDR3 protein: CASSLTGDEQYF
CDR3 DNA: TGTGCCAGCAGCTTAACGGGGGACGAGCAGTACTTC

clone size: few
V gene: TRBV28
J gene: TRBJ1-2
CDR3 length: 13
D gene: TRBD1
CDR3 protein: CASSNRGNYGYTF
CDR3 DNA: TGTGCCAGCAGTAACAGGGGGAACTATGGCTACACCTTC

clone size: NA
V gene: TRBV21-1
J gene: TRBJ1-4
CDR3 length: 14
D gene: NA
CDR3 protein: CASSARGAHEKLFF
CDR3 DNA: TGTGCCAGCAGCGCCCGGGGGGCGCATGAAAAACTGTTTTTT

clone size: NA
V gene: TRBV28
J gene: TRBJ2-7
CDR3 length: 13
D gene: TRBD1
CDR3 protein: CASSLRGFGQGYF
CDR3 DNA: TGTGCCAGCAGTTTAAGAGGATTTGGACAGGGGTACTTC

clone size: NA
V gene: TRBV13
J gene: TRBJ2-5
CDR3 length: 15
D gene: NA
CDR3 protein: CASSFRERGRETQYF
CDR3 DNA: TGTGCCAGCAGTTTCCGCGAGAGGGGCCGCGAGACCCAGTACTTC

clone size: NA
V gene: TRBV28
J gene: TRBJ2-1
CDR3 length: 11
D gene: NA
CDR3 protein: CASSPHNEQFF
CDR3 DNA: TGTGCCAGCAGTCCCCACAATGAGCAGTTCTTC

clone size: NA
V gene: TRBV6-1
J gene: TRBJ2-5
CDR3 length: 13
D gene: NA
CDR3 protein: CASSEYLQETQYF
CDR3 DNA: TGTGCCAGCAGTGAATACTTGCAAGAGACCCAGTACTTC

clone size: large
V gene: TRBV7-7
J gene: TRBJ2-5
CDR3 length: 15
D gene: TRBD1
CDR3 protein: CASSLGQGTQETQYF
CDR3 DNA: TGTGCCAGCAGTTTAGGACAGGGGACTCAAGAGACCCAGTACTTC

clone size: NA
V gene: TRBV19
J gene: TRBJ2-7
CDR3 length: 15
D gene: NA
CDR3 protein: CASRHSSGTAYEQYF
CDR3 DNA: TGTGCCAGTAGACACTCGTCCGGGACGGCTTACGAGCAGTACTTC

clone size: NA
V gene: TRBV28
J gene: TRBJ1-6
CDR3 length: 13
D gene: NA
CDR3 protein: CATCDSYNSPLHF
CDR3 DNA: TGTGCCACCTGTGACAGCTATAATTCACCCCTCCACTTT

clone size: NA
V gene: TRBV5-4
J gene: TRBJ2-3
CDR3 length: 13
D gene: TRBD2
CDR3 protein: CASSRGGAYTQYF
CDR3 DNA: TGTGCCAGCAGCCGCGGGGGGGCCTATACGCAGTATTTT

clone size: NA
V gene: TRBV6-5
J gene: TRBJ1-3
CDR3 length: 16
D gene: NA
CDR3 protein: CASSFSDTSSGNTIYF
CDR3 DNA: TGTGCCAGCAGTTTCTCCGACACCAGCTCTGGAAACACCATATATTTT

clone size: NA
V gene: TRBV6-1
J gene: TRBJ2-7
CDR3 length: 11
D gene: NA
CDR3 protein: CASSAEYEQYF
CDR3 DNA: TGTGCCAGCAGTGCCGAATACGAGCAGTACTTC

clone size: NA
V gene: TRBV4-1
J gene: TRBJ2-7
CDR3 length: 16
D gene: NA
CDR3 protein: CASSQALRESSYEQYF
CDR3 DNA: TGCGCCAGCAGCCAAGCTTTAAGGGAGAGCTCCTACGAGCAGTACTTC

clone size: NA
V gene: TRBV19
J gene: TRBJ1-1
CDR3 length: 14
D gene: NA
CDR3 protein: CASSIFQGNTEAFF
CDR3 DNA: TGTGCCAGTAGTATTTTCCAGGGGAACACTGAAGCTTTCTTT

clone size: NA
V gene: TRBV7-9
J gene: TRBJ1-2
CDR3 length: 13
D gene: NA
CDR3 protein: CASSSTGTYGYTF
CDR3 DNA: TGTGCCAGCAGCTCAACAGGGACCTATGGCTACACCTTC

clone size: many
V gene: TRBV4-1
J gene: TRBJ1-1
CDR3 length: 14
D gene: NA
CDR3 protein: CASSHIFMNTEAFF
CDR3 DNA: TGCGCCAGCAGCCACATATTCATGAACACTGAAGCTTTCTTT

clone size: NA
V gene: TRBV6-1
J gene: TRBJ2-2
CDR3 length: 16
D gene: NA
CDR3 protein: CASSERGDSTTGELFF
CDR3 DNA: TGTGCCAGCAGTGAGAGGGGGGACTCTACCACCGGGGAGCTGTTTTTT

clone size: NA
V gene: TRBV28
J gene: TRBJ1-2
CDR3 length: 15
D gene: TRBD1
CDR3 protein: CASSSWDRGDYGYTF
CDR3 DNA: TGTGCCAGCAGTTCTTGGGACAGGGGGGATTATGGCTACACCTTC

clone size: NA
V gene: TRBV28
J gene: TRBJ1-1
CDR3 length: 16
D gene: NA
CDR3 protein: CASSLHGGVGNTEAFF
CDR3 DNA: TGTGCCAGCAGCCTTCATGGGGGGGTAGGGAACACTGAAGCTTTCTTT

clone size: few
V gene: TRBV2
J gene: TRBJ2-7
CDR3 length: 13
D gene: NA
CDR3 protein: CASSNSLTYEQYF
CDR3 DNA: TGTGCCAGCAGTAATTCCTTGACCTACGAGCAGTACTTC

clone size: NA
V gene: TRBV28
J gene: TRBJ1-2
CDR3 length: 13
D gene: TRBD1
CDR3 protein: CASGQGALYGYTF
CDR3 DNA: TGTGCCAGCGGACAGGGGGCTCTATATGGCTACACCTTC

clone size: few
V gene: TRBV4-3
J gene: TRBJ2-1
CDR3 length: 19
D gene: TRBD2
CDR3 protein: CASGKLAGGSWGGHNEQFF
CDR3 DNA: TGCGCCAGCGGGAAACTAGCGGGAGGGTCTTGGGGCGGTCACAATGAGCAGTTCTTC

clone size: NA
V gene: TRBV7-2
J gene: TRBJ2-7
CDR3 length: 14
D gene: NA
CDR3 protein: CASSFRQGGLEQYF
CDR3 DNA: TGTGCCAGCAGCTTTAGGCAGGGGGGGCTCGAGCAGTACTTC

clone size: NA
V gene: TRBV10-3
J gene: TRBJ1-2
CDR3 length: 13
D gene: NA
CDR3 protein: CAISDRTNYGYTF
CDR3 DNA: TGTGCCATCAGTGACAGGACCAACTATGGCTACACCTTC

clone size: NA
V gene: TRBV18
J gene: TRBJ2-3
CDR3 length: 14
D gene: NA
CDR3 protein: CASSPTGRTDTQYF
CDR3 DNA: TGTGCCAGCTCCCCGACAGGGAGGACAGATACGCAGTATTTT

clone size: NA
V gene: TRBV7-9
J gene: TRBJ2-2
CDR3 length: 12
D gene: NA
CDR3 protein: CASSQEPGELFF
CDR3 DNA: TGTGCCAGCAGCCAAGAACCCGGGGAGCTGTTTTTT

clone size: NA
V gene: TRBV28
J gene: TRBJ1-2
CDR3 length: 10
D gene: NA
CDR3 protein: CASRQGRYTF
CDR3 DNA: TGTGCCAGCCGCCAGGGGAGGTACACCTTC

clone size: NA
V gene: TRBV28
J gene: TRBJ2-7
CDR3 length: 17
D gene: TRBD2
CDR3 protein: CASQLLGASGVIYEQYF
CDR3 DNA: TGTGCCAGCCAACTCCTGGGGGCTAGCGGGGTTATTTACGAGCAGTACTTC

clone size: NA
V gene: TRBV6-1
J gene: TRBJ2-1
CDR3 length: 14
D gene: NA
CDR3 protein: CASTRGSTYNEQFF
CDR3 DNA: TGTGCCAGCACACGAGGGAGCACCTACAATGAGCAGTTCTTC

clone size: once
V gene: TRBV7-8
J gene: TRBJ2-7
CDR3 length: 15
D gene: NA
CDR3 protein: CASSPRRQSAYEQYF
CDR3 DNA: TGTGCCAGCAGCCCTAGAAGACAGTCCGCCTACGAGCAGTACTTC

clone size: once
V gene: TRBV27
J gene: TRBJ2-6
CDR3 length: 14
D gene: NA
CDR3 protein: CASRTNSGANVLTF
CDR3 DNA: TGTGCCAGCAGAACGAACTCTGGGGCCAACGTCCTGACTTTC

clone size: few
V gene: TRBV30
J gene: TRBJ1-5
CDR3 length: 14
D gene: NA
CDR3 protein: CAWNAGAANQPQHF
CDR3 DNA: TGTGCCTGGAACGCAGGGGCCGCAAATCAGCCCCAGCATTTT

clone size: NA
V gene: TRBV28
J gene: TRBJ1-2
CDR3 length: 13
D gene: NA
CDR3 protein: CASSSQAYYGYTF
CDR3 DNA: TGTGCCAGTTCGTCGCAGGCTTACTATGGCTACACCTTC

clone size: NA
V gene: TRBV30
J gene: TRBJ2-1
CDR3 length: 14
D gene: NA
CDR3 protein: CAWSERGYYNEQFF
CDR3 DNA: TGTGCCTGGAGTGAGCGCGGATACTACAATGAGCAGTTCTTC

clone size: NA
V gene: TRBV2
J gene: TRBJ2-5
CDR3 length: 14
D gene: NA
CDR3 protein: CASSEIRPGETQYF
CDR3 DNA: TGTGCCAGCAGTGAGATTCGCCCTGGGGAGACCCAGTACTTC

clone size: NA
V gene: TRBV9
J gene: TRBJ2-7
CDR3 length: 15
D gene: NA
CDR3 protein: CASSVGLGESYEQYF
CDR3 DNA: TGTGCCAGCAGCGTAGGGCTAGGGGAGAGCTACGAGCAGTACTTC

clone size: NA
V gene: TRBV9
J gene: TRBJ2-5
CDR3 length: 15
D gene: NA
CDR3 protein: CASSVAGSEEETQYF
CDR3 DNA: TGTGCCAGCAGCGTAGCGGGTAGCGAGGAAGAGACCCAGTACTTC

clone size: NA
V gene: TRBV7-9
J gene: TRBJ2-3
CDR3 length: 16
D gene: TRBD2
CDR3 protein: CASSPGLAGGPDTQYF
CDR3 DNA: TGTGCCAGCAGCCCGGGACTAGCGGGGGGCCCAGATACGCAGTATTTT

clone size: NA
V gene: TRBV5-6
J gene: TRBJ1-2
CDR3 length: 14
D gene: TRBD1
CDR3 protein: CASSYRDRGSGYTF
CDR3 DNA: TGTGCCAGCAGTTACCGGGACAGGGGTTCTGGCTACACCTTC

clone size: NA
V gene: TRBV19
J gene: TRBJ1-2
CDR3 length: 16
D gene: TRBD1
CDR3 protein: CASSIDGQGQHYGYTF
CDR3 DNA: TGTGCCAGTAGTATAGACGGACAGGGGCAACACTATGGCTACACCTTC

clone size: NA
V gene: TRBV9
J gene: TRBJ1-1
CDR3 length: 15
D gene: NA
CDR3 protein: CASSAAGTGNTEAFF
CDR3 DNA: TGTGCCAGCAGCGCCGCCGGGACGGGGAACACTGAAGCTTTCTTT

clone size: many
V gene: TRBV4-1
J gene: TRBJ1-2
CDR3 length: 15
D gene: TRBD1
CDR3 protein: CASSLRDRNSYGYTF
CDR3 DNA: TGCGCCAGCAGCCTCCGGGACAGAAACTCCTATGGCTACACCTTC